A selection of T cell receptor beta chains follows, all from one sample in a study of CD8+CD57+ T cells in acquired aplastic anemia. TCRdb recomputed calls from the reads with MiXCR, one row per CDR3 protein. The repertoire holds 35,000 to 40,000 distinct CDR3 sequences, with 75% to 85% as singletons. Input material: sorted CD4+, CD8+, or CD8+CD57+ T cells (not recorded which) from PBMCs. These receptors originate from a human donor in good health, serving as a control. Both conserved end residues are part of each CDR3. Fields, in order: CDR3 DNA, CDR3 protein, clone size, V gene, D gene, J gene. The D gene is left open where the match is weak. Size tells how often a clone was seen (once, few, many) or the class of an expanded clone, and some rows leave it out.

cdr3_nt: TGTGCCAGCAGTCTCACAGCGGGAAGGAACACCGGGGAGCTGTTTTTT; cdr3_aa: CASSLTAGRNTGELFF; clone_size: .; v_call: TRBV11-1; d_call: TRBD2; j_call: TRBJ2-2
cdr3_nt: TGTGCCAGCAGCTTAATACCCACCGGGGAGCTGTTTTTT; cdr3_aa: CASSLIPTGELFF; clone_size: many; v_call: TRBV5-6; d_call: .; j_call: TRBJ2-2
cdr3_nt: TGTGCCAGTAGTTCTCTATCAGGGTATGGGACTGAAGCTTTCTTT; cdr3_aa: CASSSLSGYGTEAFF; clone_size: .; v_call: TRBV19; d_call: .; j_call: TRBJ1-1
cdr3_nt: TGTGCCACCAGTGATACACCGGGACAGGGCACTTATGGCTACACCTTC; cdr3_aa: CATSDTPGQGTYGYTF; clone_size: .; v_call: TRBV24-1; d_call: TRBD1; j_call: TRBJ1-2
cdr3_nt: TGTGCCAGCAGCGGGACCCCCGGACTAGCGGGAGACAACGAGCAGTACTTC; cdr3_aa: CASSGTPGLAGDNEQYF; clone_size: .; v_call: TRBV2; d_call: TRBD2; j_call: TRBJ2-7
cdr3_nt: TGCGCCAGCAAACTGGGTAGCGAGCAGTACTTC; cdr3_aa: CASKLGSEQYF; clone_size: .; v_call: TRBV10-2; d_call: .; j_call: TRBJ2-7
cdr3_nt: TGTGCCACCAGCAGAGGTACAGGGGAACATTCACCCCTCCACTTT; cdr3_aa: CATSRGTGEHSPLHF; clone_size: .; v_call: TRBV15; d_call: TRBD1; j_call: TRBJ1-6
cdr3_nt: TGTGCCATCAGTGAGCCCGGAAATCAGCCCCAGCATTTT; cdr3_aa: CAISEPGNQPQHF; clone_size: .; v_call: TRBV10-3; d_call: .; j_call: TRBJ1-5
cdr3_nt: TGCAGTGCTAGACCCCCCGCCGGGACAGGGGGCATAGGCTATGGCTACACCTTC; cdr3_aa: CSARPPAGTGGIGYGYTF; clone_size: .; v_call: TRBV20-1; d_call: TRBD1; j_call: TRBJ1-2
cdr3_nt: TGTGCCAGTAGCTCGACAGGGGGATCTTCACCCCTCCACTTT; cdr3_aa: CASSSTGGSSPLHF; clone_size: .; v_call: TRBV19; d_call: TRBD1; j_call: TRBJ1-6
cdr3_nt: TGTGCCAGCAGCTTTGCTAGCGGGGGGGCCGGGACCCAGTACTTC; cdr3_aa: CASSFASGGAGTQYF; clone_size: .; v_call: TRBV7-2; d_call: TRBD2; j_call: TRBJ2-5
cdr3_nt: TGTGCCACCAGTGGGGTCCTGCGGGAGACCCAGTACTTC; cdr3_aa: CATSGVLRETQYF; clone_size: .; v_call: TRBV24-1; d_call: .; j_call: TRBJ2-5
cdr3_nt: TGTGCCACCAGGGCTTCGGGCGGCTACACCTTC; cdr3_aa: CATRASGGYTF; clone_size: .; v_call: TRBV24-1; d_call: .; j_call: TRBJ1-2
cdr3_nt: TGCAGCGTTGACTCGGGTGGCTACACCTTC; cdr3_aa: CSVDSGGYTF; clone_size: few; v_call: TRBV29-1; d_call: .; j_call: TRBJ1-2
cdr3_nt: TGTGCCAGTAGTATCTCGACAGACTACGAGCAGTACTTC; cdr3_aa: CASSISTDYEQYF; clone_size: .; v_call: TRBV19; d_call: .; j_call: TRBJ2-7
cdr3_nt: TGTGCCAGCAGCTTAGGGGGGGCCGCCGCCTACGAGCAGTACTTC; cdr3_aa: CASSLGGAAAYEQYF; clone_size: .; v_call: TRBV7-2; d_call: .; j_call: TRBJ2-7
cdr3_nt: TGCAGCGTCCTAGGACAGGGCTATGGCTACACCTTC; cdr3_aa: CSVLGQGYGYTF; clone_size: large; v_call: TRBV29-1; d_call: TRBD1; j_call: TRBJ1-2
cdr3_nt: TGTGCCAGCAGCAACCGGGACAATGAGCAGTTCTTC; cdr3_aa: CASSNRDNEQFF; clone_size: .; v_call: TRBV13; d_call: .; j_call: TRBJ2-1
cdr3_nt: TGTGCCACCAGTGATCAAAGGACAGCGGATGAGCAGTTCTTC; cdr3_aa: CATSDQRTADEQFF; clone_size: .; v_call: TRBV24-1; d_call: .; j_call: TRBJ2-1
cdr3_nt: TGCGCCAGCAGTCCCCGGGGGGGTGAAACTGAAGCTTTCTTT; cdr3_aa: CASSPRGGETEAFF; clone_size: once; v_call: TRBV5-1; d_call: .; j_call: TRBJ1-1
cdr3_nt: TGTGCCGGCAGTGGTACAGGGTGGAAAACTGAAGCTTTCTTT; cdr3_aa: CAGSGTGWKTEAFF; clone_size: .; v_call: TRBV25-1; d_call: .; j_call: TRBJ1-1
cdr3_nt: TGTGCCACCGCGAGCGCTAACTATGGCTACACCTTC; cdr3_aa: CATASANYGYTF; clone_size: many; v_call: TRBV12-3/TRBV12-4; d_call: .; j_call: TRBJ1-2
cdr3_nt: TGTGCCAGCAGCCCGGGGGTGGGGGATGAGCAGTTCTTC; cdr3_aa: CASSPGVGDEQFF; clone_size: many; v_call: TRBV5-6; d_call: .; j_call: TRBJ2-1
cdr3_nt: TGCAGCGGCCGGAGTATAGCGGGAGGTACCGGGGAGCTGTTTTTT; cdr3_aa: CSGRSIAGGTGELFF; clone_size: .; v_call: TRBV29-1; d_call: TRBD2; j_call: TRBJ2-2
cdr3_nt: TGTGCCAGCAGCTTAGTATGGGGGTTGGGCCACAATGAGCAGTTCTTC; cdr3_aa: CASSLVWGLGHNEQFF; clone_size: .; v_call: TRBV11-1; d_call: .; j_call: TRBJ2-1
cdr3_nt: TGTGCCAGCAGATTCAGCCGGGCCTACGAGCAGTACTTC; cdr3_aa: CASRFSRAYEQYF; clone_size: .; v_call: TRBV7-7; d_call: .; j_call: TRBJ2-7
cdr3_nt: TGTGCCACCAGCAGAGGGGGGGCGCAGGGAAACACCATATATTTT; cdr3_aa: CATSRGGAQGNTIYF; clone_size: .; v_call: TRBV15; d_call: .; j_call: TRBJ1-3
cdr3_nt: TGTGCCACTAGCCGCGGCACAGATACGCAGTATTTT; cdr3_aa: CATSRGTDTQYF; clone_size: once; v_call: TRBV15; d_call: .; j_call: TRBJ2-3
cdr3_nt: TGTGCCAGCAGCTTAGCGGGGGGGCTGGGTACGCAGTATTTT; cdr3_aa: CASSLAGGLGTQYF; clone_size: .; v_call: TRBV7-2; d_call: .; j_call: TRBJ2-3
cdr3_nt: TGTGCCATCAGTGAGCGGGAGCTGGGTTACAATGAGCAGTTCTTC; cdr3_aa: CAISERELGYNEQFF; clone_size: .; v_call: TRBV10-3; d_call: .; j_call: TRBJ2-1
cdr3_nt: TGTGCCACTGAACCCTGGACTAACTATGGCTACACCTTC; cdr3_aa: CATEPWTNYGYTF; clone_size: .; v_call: TRBV7-8; d_call: .; j_call: TRBJ1-2
cdr3_nt: TGCAGCGTTTTAGGCTCTGGAAACACCATATATTTT; cdr3_aa: CSVLGSGNTIYF; clone_size: .; v_call: TRBV29-1; d_call: .; j_call: TRBJ1-3
cdr3_nt: TGCAGCGTTGCCATTGGGGGATCCTACAATGAGCAGTTCTTC; cdr3_aa: CSVAIGGSYNEQFF; clone_size: .; v_call: TRBV29-1; d_call: .; j_call: TRBJ2-1
cdr3_nt: TGTGCCAGCAGCGTAGCGGCGTCTAGCACAGATACGCAGTATTTT; cdr3_aa: CASSVAASSTDTQYF; clone_size: .; v_call: TRBV9; d_call: .; j_call: TRBJ2-3
cdr3_nt: TGTGCCAGCAGTCTAGAGGGGGAGCTGTTTTTT; cdr3_aa: CASSLEGELFF; clone_size: once; v_call: TRBV6-6; d_call: .; j_call: TRBJ2-2
cdr3_nt: TGTGCCAGCAGCGTAGAAGGATTAAGCACAGATACGCAGTATTTT; cdr3_aa: CASSVEGLSTDTQYF; clone_size: medium-sized; v_call: TRBV9; d_call: .; j_call: TRBJ2-3
cdr3_nt: TGTGCCACCAGCAGAGATCAAACTGGGGCCAACGTCCTGACTTTC; cdr3_aa: CATSRDQTGANVLTF; clone_size: .; v_call: TRBV15; d_call: .; j_call: TRBJ2-6